Each of the 31 T cell receptor beta chains below was sequenced from the same sample in a study of technical replicates of blood from several donors listed by TCRdb under 2017. Libraries were built with the immunoSEQ multiplex PCR assay. What TCRdb holds here is the immuneACCESS table cut down to in-frame rearrangements. Part of the clones is not present; checked against another copy, under half of the missing clones reflect an unresolved V gene, and the others are unexplained. This sample holds 9,500 to 15,000 clones; around 96% were observed only once. The ten largest clones add up to over 5.5% of the sample. The sequenced sample was PBMCs. These receptors all stem from a human donor in good health.

The chain uses TRBV28 and TRBJ1-4; D possibly corresponds to TRBD1 (6 bases). This CDR3 has 16 amino acids. V shed 7 bases and J shed 8 bases, with 23 bases lying between them. Germline lookup yields CDR1 MDHEN and CDR2 SYDVKM. The chain's CDR3 is CASTTLTGNGYEKLFF. CDR3 nucleotides: TGTGCCAGCACCACCCTTACAGGGAATGGGTACGAAAAACTGTTTTTT.

The chain is built from TRBV28 and TRBJ1-2; TRBD1 aligns across 8 bases. This CDR3 contains 13 residues. V was pared by 3 bases and J by 8 bases, with 5 bases of the junction left unmatched. Germline CDR1 reads MDHEN; CDR2 reads SYDVKM. The CDR3 region has the DNA TGTGCCAGCAGTTTGGGGACAGGCAGGGGCTACACCTTC. This gives the protein CASSLGTGRGYTF.

On this clone itself: The junction and the germline gene differ at one end; a read error may be behind it. The chain couples TRBV5-6 to TRBJ2-7, with a tentative D call TRBD2 (6 bases). The CDR3 spans 11 residues. CDR1 SGHDT and CDR2 YYEEEE come from the germline V gene. The CDR3 spells CASSLYRETHF. DNA for the CDR3: TGTGCCAGCAGCTTGTATCGGGAGACGCACTTC.

V usage is TRBV27 and J usage is TRBJ2-3; 11 positions agree with TRBD2. Trimming at V came to 6 bases and at J to 2 bases, leaving 4 bases not matched to a gene. Germline CDR1 is MNHEY and CDR2 is SMNVEV (reference sequence). This CDR3 has 15 residues. The CDR3 DNA reads TGTGCCAGCAGCCGGACTAGCGGGTACACAGATACGCAGTATTTT. It codes for CASSRTSGYTDTQYF.

The gene calls are TRBV6-1 and TRBJ1-1; 10 bases are shared with TRBD1. There are 18 residues in the CDR3. Germline V gene sequence: CDR1 MNHNS, CDR2 SASEGT. The V and J ends lost 2 bases and 5 bases, in that order; junction bases with no gene match: 14. Written as DNA, the CDR3 is TGTGCCAGCAGTGAAATGGATGGCGGGACAGGGGTTCGGACTGAAGCTTTCTTT. The encoded protein is CASSEMDGGTGVRTEAFF.

The rearrangement links TRBV25-1 to TRBJ1-1, with no clear D. V was trimmed by 5 bases and J by 5 bases, leaving 9 bases between them. CDR3 length: 12 residues. Germline CDR1 MGHDK, CDR2 SYGVNS. CDR3 sequence: CASSLSGTEAFF. Here the CDR3 DNA reads TGTGCCAGCAGTCTATCGGGTACTGAAGCTTTCTTT. Full variable domain (remainder filled in from reference TRBV25-1 and TRBJ1-1): EADIYQTPRYLVIGTGKKITLECSQTMGHDKMYWYQQDPGMELHLIHYSYGVNSTEKGDLSSESTVSRIRTEHFPLTLESARPSHTSQYLCASSLSGTEAFFGQGTRLTVV.

The chain carries TRBV11-3 and TRBJ2-2, with 8 bases lining up with TRBD2. Germline CDR1 SGHNT, CDR2 YENEEA. The J segment lost 2 bases and the V segment lost 7 bases, leaving 3 bases of the junction unmatched. CDR3 length equals 14 residues. CDR3 in DNA: TGTGCCAGCATGGCGGGAGGCAACACCGGGGAGCTGTTTTTT. Protein sequence: CASMAGGNTGELFF.

The rearrangement uses TRBV30 and TRBJ1-4; 8 nucleotides agree with TRBD1. Germline V gene lookup returns CDR1 GTSNPN and CDR2 SVGIG (reference sequence). V trimming: 5 bases; J trimming: 3 bases; junction bases outside the gene matches: 2. The CDR3 totals 13 residues. The CDR3 loop reads CAWGQGSNEKLFF. The CDR3 DNA follows: TGTGCCTGGGGACAGGGATCTAATGAAAAACTGTTTTTT.

The chain recombines TRBV18 with TRBJ2-3; 10 bases match TRBD2. Germline CDR1 reads KGHSH; CDR2 reads LQKENI. CDR3 size: 14 residues. V trimming: 3 bases; J trimming: 7 bases; junction bases outside the gene matches: 4. The CDR3 protein is CASSPLTSGNTQYF. In DNA, the CDR3 is TGTGCCAGCTCACCCCTTACTAGCGGGAATACGCAGTATTTT.

The chain has TRBV7-3 and TRBJ2-2, with TRBD2 matching 12 bases. The length of the CDR3 is 14 residues. The V gene end was trimmed by 8 bases and the J gene end by 7 bases; junction bases not matched to a gene: 5. The germline CDR1 and CDR2 sequences are SGHTA and FQGTGA. DNA of the CDR3: TGTGCCAGCCAACTAGCGGGAGGCTACGGGGAGCTGTTTTTT. Residues: CASQLAGGYGELFF.

The chain is built from TRBV2 and TRBJ1-3; 9 positions agree with TRBD1. CDR1 is SNHLY, CDR2 FYNNEI, per germline. With V trimmed by 8 bases and J by 4 bases, 3 bases remained unmatched. The CDR3 extends over 13 amino acids. Written as DNA, the CDR3 is TGTGCCAGCCTACAGGGGGCCGGAAACACCATATATTTT. Residues: CASLQGAGNTIYF.

This clone was seen once. The rearrangement uses TRBV6-5 and TRBJ2-7, with 9 bases identical to TRBD2. The V gene's germline CDR1 is MNHEY and CDR2 SVGAGI. V dropped 8 bases and J dropped 1; count of bases not matched to a gene: 6. The CDR3 is 14 amino acids. The CDR3 nucleotides are TGTGCCAGCGGAGGGGCGGGAGGGTCCTACGAGCAGTACTTC. Protein product: CASGGAGGSYEQYF.

The chain has TRBV13 and TRBJ2-7; a possible D gene is TRBD2 (5 bases). The CDR3 has 14 amino acids. V lost 2 bases, J lost 0 bases, and 8 bases lay in between. The germline gives CDR1 PRHDT, CDR2 FYEKMQ (reference sequence). This CDR3 reads CASSLRRPSYEQYF. The CDR3, as DNA: TGTGCCAGCAGCTTAAGGAGGCCCTCCTACGAGCAGTACTTC.

The chain has TRBV6-5 and TRBJ2-7; D might be TRBD1 (6 bases). This CDR3 spans 15 amino acids. Germline lookup yields CDR1 MNHEY and CDR2 SVGAGI. V lost 6 bases to trimming and J lost 2 bases, with 17 bases between them. The CDR3 DNA reads as TGTGCCAGCAGCAACCCCGAAGGGGGAACCTACGAGCAGTACTTC. Its protein is CASSNPEGGTYEQYF.

This chain uses TRBV28 with TRBJ2-2, with TRBD1 as a possible D gene (6 bases). CDR1 MDHEN and CDR2 SYDVKM come from the germline V gene. This CDR3 is 15 amino acids long. Trimming took off 5 bases at V and 0 bases at J, with 10 bases between the two ends. CDR3: CASSQYRANTGELFF. The CDR3 bases are TGTGCCAGCAGTCAGTACAGGGCGAACACCGGGGAGCTGTTTTTT.

This rearrangement joins TRBV14 to TRBJ1-3; D is ambiguous. Germline loops: CDR1 SGHDN, CDR2 FVKESK. The V gene lost 0 bases and the J gene lost 0 bases, with 15 bases spanning the gap. The CDR3 runs 18 residues. CDR3 region: CASSQDSGPAVSGNTIYF. CDR3 sequence (DNA): TGTGCCAGCAGCCAAGATTCGGGCCCAGCGGTCTCTGGAAACACCATATATTTT.

The V call is TRBV27, the J call TRBJ2-5; D gene ambiguous. The ends were cut back, 2 bases at V and 0 bases at J, with 16 bases in the middle. The V gene's germline CDR1 is MNHEY and CDR2 SMNVEV (reference sequence). The CDR3 has 17 amino acids. The CDR3 spells CASSLTAPSGHQETQYF. The CDR3 coding sequence is TGTGCCAGCAGTTTAACAGCCCCATCCGGCCACCAAGAGACCCAGTACTTC.

The rearrangement uses TRBV29-1 and TRBJ1-1, with D tentatively TRBD1 (5 bases). Trimming cost V 8 bases and J 0 bases, with 19 bases left between them. CDR3 size: 15 residues. Looked up from germline, CDR1 is SQVTM and CDR2 is ANQGSEA. The CDR3 coding sequence is TGCAGCTTCCAAGCCGGGACTTCTATGAACACTGAAGCTTTCTTT. Protein sequence: CSFQAGTSMNTEAFF.

This rearrangement joins TRBV5-4 to TRBJ1-4; 9 nucleotides align to TRBD1. V shed 4 bases, J shed 8 bases, and the junction held 6 bases outside the gene matches. Germline CDR1 and CDR2: SGHNT and YYREEE (reference sequence). CDR3 length: 14 residues. The CDR3 region has the DNA TGTGCCAGCAGCCAGACAGGGGGAGGGGAAAAACTGTTTTTT. Translation gives CASSQTGGGEKLFF.

The chain recombines TRBV7-6 with TRBJ2-5; D possibly corresponds to TRBD1 (5 bases). Trimming pared 5 bases from V and 5 bases from J, leaving 18 bases between. Germline V lookup: CDR1 SGHVS, CDR2 FNYEAQ. The CDR3 sequence is 15 residues long. DNA of the CDR3: TGTGCCAGCAGCATCACAACAACAGGACCGGAGACCCAGTACTTC. Its translation is CASSITTTGPETQYF. Complete variable domain (other parts from reference TRBV7-6 and TRBJ2-5): GAGVSQSPRYKVTKRGQDVALRCDPISGHVSLYWYRQALGQGPEFLTYFNYEAQQDKSGLPNDRFSAERPEGSISTLTIQRTEQRDSAMYRCASSITTTGPETQYFGPGTRLLVL.

The genes are TRBV2 and TRBJ2-2; D possibly corresponds to TRBD2 (6 bases). This CDR3 region has 14 residues. Trimming removed 4 bases from V and 4 bases from J, with 10 bases in between. The V gene's germline CDR1 is SNHLY and CDR2 FYNNEI. CDR3 loop: CASSVTGVTGELFF. For the CDR3, the DNA is TGTGCCAGCAGTGTGACGGGAGTCACCGGGGAGCTGTTTTTT.

The table lists this clone with a count of one. The chain employs TRBV5-1 and TRBJ1-1; possibly TRBD1 for D (6 bases). V was shortened by 0 bases and J by 8 bases, with 11 bases between the two germline ends. CDR3 length equals 13 residues. Germline loops: CDR1 SGHRS, CDR2 YFSETQ. In DNA form, the CDR3 reads TGCGCCAGCAGCTTGGCCTGGCAGGGGGAAGCTTTCTTT. Translating it yields CASSLAWQGEAFF.

The rearrangement joins TRBV23-1 to TRBJ2-7; 9 bases agree with TRBD2. TRBV23-1 is an ORF, and what it does is uncertain. V shed 4 bases and J 0 bases; nucleotides not matched to a gene: 7. This CDR3 is 16 amino acids long. CDR3 amino acids: CASSPRTSVPSYEQYF. In DNA, the CDR3 is TGCGCCAGCAGTCCAAGGACTAGCGTTCCCTCCTACGAGCAGTACTTC.

This sequence joins TRBV28 and TRBJ2-7, with D maybe TRBD1 (6 bases). The CDR3 is made up of 12 amino acids. Trimming took off 10 bases at V and 4 bases at J, with 14 bases between the two ends. The germline V gene has CDR1 MDHEN and CDR2 SYDVKM. The CDR3 nucleotides read TGTGCCACCGCCGGGACATCGTACGAGCAGTACTTC. Translation gives CATAGTSYEQYF.

The genes are TRBV15 and TRBJ1-1; 7 bases fit TRBD1. The CDR3 spans 17 residues. The ends lost 0 bases at V and 1 base at J; junction bases unmatched: 8. CDR1 and CDR2 (germline): LNHNV, YYDKDF (reference sequence). DNA for the CDR3: TGTGCCACCAGCAGAGATGCCGACAGGGCGGGGAACACTGAAGCTTTCTTT. Protein product: CATSRDADRAGNTEAFF.

The rearrangement joins TRBV9 to TRBJ2-7; D is tentatively TRBD1 or TRBD2 (5 bases each). The V and J ends lost 4 bases and 4 bases respectively, with 15 bases between them. Per the germline V gene, CDR1 is SGDLS and CDR2 is YYNGEE. This CDR3 is built from 14 residues. The CDR3 loop reads CASSLGEIAYEQYF. The CDR3 DNA is TGTGCCAGCAGCCTAGGGGAGATCGCGTACGAGCAGTACTTC.

The chain carries TRBV5-1 and TRBJ2-6; no definite D call. With 5 bases removed from V and 1 base from J, the gap between germline ends came to 10 bases. The CDR3 sequence is 15 residues long. Germline loops: CDR1 SGHRS, CDR2 YFSETQ. CDR3 sequence reads: CASRNQASGANVLTF. The CDR3 DNA sequence: TGCGCCAGCAGAAATCAAGCTTCTGGGGCCAACGTCCTGACTTTC.

This clone was counted once. DNA for the CDR3: TGCGCCAGCAGCTTAGTTAGCGGGAGTCAAGAGACCCAGTACTTC. As protein: CASSLVSGSQETQYF. This chain links TRBV5-1 with TRBJ2-5; 9 nucleotides line up with TRBD2. Trimming took 2 bases from V and 2 from J; bases not matched to a gene: 4. There are 15 residues in the CDR3. From germline, CDR1 is SGHRS and CDR2 YFSETQ.

The genes are TRBV6-5 and TRBJ2-7; 9 bases fit TRBD1. The CDR3 is made up of 15 amino acids. Looked up from germline, CDR1 is MNHEY and CDR2 is SVGAGI. The J segment lost 1 base and the V segment lost 10 bases, leaving 11 bases of the junction unmatched. The CDR3, as DNA: TGTGCCACCCTTCTCTCCGGGACAGGGTCCTACGAGCAGTACTTC. Amino acids: CATLLSGTGSYEQYF.

This chain joins TRBV5-1 and TRBJ2-7; tentatively, D is TRBD2 (6 bases). The germline CDR1 and CDR2 sequences are SGHRS and YFSETQ. Trimming cost V 2 bases and J 2 bases, with 11 bases left between them. This CDR3 is built from 14 residues. The CDR3: CASSFGGNPYEQYF. The CDR3 coding sequence is TGCGCCAGCAGCTTTGGCGGGAACCCCTACGAGCAGTACTTC.

The rearrangement uses TRBV2 and TRBJ2-1; TRBD2 aligns across 8 bases. This CDR3 region has 16 residues. The germline gives CDR1 SNHLY, CDR2 FYNNEI. Germline trimming cut 7 bases from V and 7 bases from J; bases unmatched to any gene: 15. The CDR3 DNA follows: TGTGCCAGCACCCCCCGGACTAGCACAAGACAGAATGAGCAGTTCTTC. Its protein product is CASTPRTSTRQNEQFF. The full variable domain, its missing parts supplied by reference TRBV2 and TRBJ2-1, is EPEVTQTPSHQVTQMGQEVILRCVPISNHLYFYWYRQILGQKVEFLVSFYNNEISEKSEIFDDQFSVERPDGSNFTLKIRSTKLEDSAMYFCASTPRTSTRQNEQFFGPGTRLTVL.